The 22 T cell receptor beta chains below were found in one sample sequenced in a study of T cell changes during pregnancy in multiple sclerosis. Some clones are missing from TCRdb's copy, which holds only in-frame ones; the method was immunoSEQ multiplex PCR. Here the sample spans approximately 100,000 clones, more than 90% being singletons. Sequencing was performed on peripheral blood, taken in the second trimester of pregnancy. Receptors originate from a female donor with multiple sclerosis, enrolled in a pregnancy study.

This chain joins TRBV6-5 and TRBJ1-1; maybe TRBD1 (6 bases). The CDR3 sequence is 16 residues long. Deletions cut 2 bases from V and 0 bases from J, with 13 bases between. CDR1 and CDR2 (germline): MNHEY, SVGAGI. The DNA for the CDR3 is TGTGCCAGCAGTTACAAGGGGGTGGGGATGAACACTGAAGCTTTCTTT. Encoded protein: CASSYKGVGMNTEAFF.

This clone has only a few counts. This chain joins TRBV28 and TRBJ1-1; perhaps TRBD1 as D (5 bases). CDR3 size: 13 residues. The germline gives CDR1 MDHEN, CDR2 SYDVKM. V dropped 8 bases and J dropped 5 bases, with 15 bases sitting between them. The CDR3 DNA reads TGTGCCAGCGGTATCGGGGGGGAGACTGAAGCTTTCTTT. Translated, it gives CASGIGGETEAFF.

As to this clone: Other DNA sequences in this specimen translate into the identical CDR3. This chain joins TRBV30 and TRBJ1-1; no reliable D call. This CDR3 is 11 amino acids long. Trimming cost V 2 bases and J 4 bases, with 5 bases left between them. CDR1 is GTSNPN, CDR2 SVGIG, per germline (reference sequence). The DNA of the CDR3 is TGTGCCTGGAGTCGGAGCACTGAAGCTTTCTTT. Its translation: CAWSRSTEAFF.

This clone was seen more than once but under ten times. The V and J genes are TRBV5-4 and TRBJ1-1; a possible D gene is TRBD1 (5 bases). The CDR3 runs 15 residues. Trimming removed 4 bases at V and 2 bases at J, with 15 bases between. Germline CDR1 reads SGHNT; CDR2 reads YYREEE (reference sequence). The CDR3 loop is CASSPTLTVNTEAFF. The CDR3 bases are TGTGCCAGCAGCCCGACCTTGACAGTAAACACTGAAGCTTTCTTT.

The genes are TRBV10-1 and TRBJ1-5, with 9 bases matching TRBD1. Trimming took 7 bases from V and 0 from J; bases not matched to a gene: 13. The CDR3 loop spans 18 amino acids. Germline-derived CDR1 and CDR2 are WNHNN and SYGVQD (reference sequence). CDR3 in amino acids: CASTSGTGPPYSNQPQHF. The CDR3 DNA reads TGCGCCAGCACCTCCGGGACAGGGCCACCCTATAGCAATCAGCCCCAGCATTTT.

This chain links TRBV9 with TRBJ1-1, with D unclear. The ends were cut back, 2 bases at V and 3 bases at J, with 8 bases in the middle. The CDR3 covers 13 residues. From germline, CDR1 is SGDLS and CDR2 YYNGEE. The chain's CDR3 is CASSVERDTEAFF. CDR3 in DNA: TGTGCCAGCAGCGTGGAGAGGGACACTGAAGCTTTCTTT.

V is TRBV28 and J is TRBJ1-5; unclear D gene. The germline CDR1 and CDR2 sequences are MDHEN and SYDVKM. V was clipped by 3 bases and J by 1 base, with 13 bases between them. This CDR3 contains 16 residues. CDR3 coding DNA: TGTGCCAGCAGTTTTCCTTCAACGGTCAGCAATCAGCCCCAGCATTTT. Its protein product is CASSFPSTVSNQPQHF.

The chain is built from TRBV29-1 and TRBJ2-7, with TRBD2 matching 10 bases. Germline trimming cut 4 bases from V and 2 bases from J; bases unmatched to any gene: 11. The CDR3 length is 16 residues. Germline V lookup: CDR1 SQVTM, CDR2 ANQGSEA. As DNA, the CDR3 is TGCAGCGTTGTAGCCAGCGGGGGGGACGATCCCTACGAGCAGTACTTC. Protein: CSVVASGGDDPYEQYF.

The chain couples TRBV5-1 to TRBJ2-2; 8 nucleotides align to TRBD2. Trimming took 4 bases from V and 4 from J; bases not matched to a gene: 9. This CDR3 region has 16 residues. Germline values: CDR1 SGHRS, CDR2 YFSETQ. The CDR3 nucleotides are TGCGCCAGCAGCCCTAGAGCGGGAGAGGCCACCGGGGAGCTGTTTTTT. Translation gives CASSPRAGEATGELFF.

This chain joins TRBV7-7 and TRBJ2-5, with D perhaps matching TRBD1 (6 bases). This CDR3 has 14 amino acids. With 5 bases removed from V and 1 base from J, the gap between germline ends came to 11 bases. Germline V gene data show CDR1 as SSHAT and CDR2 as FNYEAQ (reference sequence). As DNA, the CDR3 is TGTGCCAGCAGCCCGACAGGCCGCCAAGAGACCCAGTACTTC. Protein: CASSPTGRQETQYF.

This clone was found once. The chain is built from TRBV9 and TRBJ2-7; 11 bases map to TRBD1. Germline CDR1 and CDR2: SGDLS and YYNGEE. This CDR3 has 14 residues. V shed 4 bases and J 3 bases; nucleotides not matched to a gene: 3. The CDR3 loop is CASSLGTGGYEQYF. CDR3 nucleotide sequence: TGTGCCAGCAGCCTAGGGACAGGGGGCTACGAGCAGTACTTC.

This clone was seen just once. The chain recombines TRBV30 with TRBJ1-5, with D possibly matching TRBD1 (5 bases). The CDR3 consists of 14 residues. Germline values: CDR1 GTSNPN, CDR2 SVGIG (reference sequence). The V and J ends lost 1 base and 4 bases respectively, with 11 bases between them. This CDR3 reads CAWSEGFGNQPQHF. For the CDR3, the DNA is TGTGCCTGGAGTGAGGGGTTTGGGAATCAGCCCCAGCATTTT.

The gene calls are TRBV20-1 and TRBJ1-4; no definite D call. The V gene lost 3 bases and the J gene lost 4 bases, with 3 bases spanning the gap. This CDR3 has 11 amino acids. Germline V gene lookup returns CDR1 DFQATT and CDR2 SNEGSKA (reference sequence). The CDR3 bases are TGCAGTGCTAGCAGTAATGAAAAACTGTTTTTT. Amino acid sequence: CSASSNEKLFF.

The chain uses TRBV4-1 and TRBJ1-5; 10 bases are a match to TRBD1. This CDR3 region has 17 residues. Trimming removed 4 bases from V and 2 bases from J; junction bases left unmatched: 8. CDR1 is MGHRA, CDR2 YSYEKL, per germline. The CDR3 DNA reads TGCGCCAGCAGCCCCTCCCATGGGACAGGGGGCAATCAGCCCCAGCATTTT. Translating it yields CASSPSHGTGGNQPQHF.

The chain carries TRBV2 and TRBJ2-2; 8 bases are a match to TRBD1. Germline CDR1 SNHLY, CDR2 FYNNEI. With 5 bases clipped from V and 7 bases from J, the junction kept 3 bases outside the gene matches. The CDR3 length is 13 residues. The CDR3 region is CASSSTGDGELFF. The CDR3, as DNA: TGTGCCAGCAGTTCGACAGGGGACGGGGAGCTGTTTTTT.

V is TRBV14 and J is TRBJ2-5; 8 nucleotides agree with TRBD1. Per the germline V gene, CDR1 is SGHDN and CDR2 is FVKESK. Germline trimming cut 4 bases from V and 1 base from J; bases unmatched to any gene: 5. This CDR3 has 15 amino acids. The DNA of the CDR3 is TGTGCCAGCAGCCGGACGGACAGGGTCCAAGAGACCCAGTACTTC. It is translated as CASSRTDRVQETQYF.

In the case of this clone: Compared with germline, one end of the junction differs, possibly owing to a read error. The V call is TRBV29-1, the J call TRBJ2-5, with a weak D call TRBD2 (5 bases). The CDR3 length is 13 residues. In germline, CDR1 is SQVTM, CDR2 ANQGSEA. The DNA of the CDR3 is TGCAGCGTTGACCCCCGGGATCAAGGGACCCAGTACTTC. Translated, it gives CSVDPRDQGTQYF. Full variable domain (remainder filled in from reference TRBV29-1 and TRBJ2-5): SAVISQKPSRDICQRGTSLTIQCQVDSQVTMMFWYRQQPGQSLTLIATANQGSEATYESGFVIDKFPISRPNLTFSTLTVSNMSPEDSSIYLCSVDPRDQGTQYFGPGTRLLVL.

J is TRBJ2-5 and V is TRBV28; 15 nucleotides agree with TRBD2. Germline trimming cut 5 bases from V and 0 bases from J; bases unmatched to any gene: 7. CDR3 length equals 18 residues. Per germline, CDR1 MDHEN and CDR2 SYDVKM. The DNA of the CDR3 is TGTGCCAGCAGTGCTATAGGGACTAGCGGGAGGTACCAAGAGACCCAGTACTTC. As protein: CASSAIGTSGRYQETQYF.

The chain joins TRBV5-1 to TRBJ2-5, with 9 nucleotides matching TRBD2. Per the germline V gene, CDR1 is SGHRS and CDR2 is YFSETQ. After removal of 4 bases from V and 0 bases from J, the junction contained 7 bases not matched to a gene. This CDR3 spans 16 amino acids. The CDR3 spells CASSPLAGEYQETQYF. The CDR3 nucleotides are TGCGCCAGCAGCCCTTTAGCGGGAGAGTACCAAGAGACCCAGTACTTC.

The CDR3: CASRREGGQSYGYTF. The DNA for the CDR3 is TGTGCCAGCAGGCGGGAGGGGGGGCAGAGCTATGGCTACACCTTC. The J gene is TRBJ1-2, the V gene TRBV28; D may be TRBD1 (6 bases). V was cut by 6 bases and J by 4 bases, with 18 bases left in between. From germline, CDR1 is MDHEN and CDR2 SYDVKM. This CDR3 region has 15 residues.

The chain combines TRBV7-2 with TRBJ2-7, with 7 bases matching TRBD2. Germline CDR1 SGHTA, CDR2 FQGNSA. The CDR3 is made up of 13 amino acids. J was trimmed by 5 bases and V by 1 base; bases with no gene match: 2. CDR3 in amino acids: CASSLVGGNEQYF. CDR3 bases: TGTGCCAGCAGCTTAGTCGGGGGGAACGAGCAGTACTTC.

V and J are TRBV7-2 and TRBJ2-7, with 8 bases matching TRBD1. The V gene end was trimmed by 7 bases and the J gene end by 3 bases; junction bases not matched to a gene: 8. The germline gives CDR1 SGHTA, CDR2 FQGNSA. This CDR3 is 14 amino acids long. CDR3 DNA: TGTGCCAGCACTGCAGGGGGCTGGTTCTACGAGCAGTACTTC. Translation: CASTAGGWFYEQYF.